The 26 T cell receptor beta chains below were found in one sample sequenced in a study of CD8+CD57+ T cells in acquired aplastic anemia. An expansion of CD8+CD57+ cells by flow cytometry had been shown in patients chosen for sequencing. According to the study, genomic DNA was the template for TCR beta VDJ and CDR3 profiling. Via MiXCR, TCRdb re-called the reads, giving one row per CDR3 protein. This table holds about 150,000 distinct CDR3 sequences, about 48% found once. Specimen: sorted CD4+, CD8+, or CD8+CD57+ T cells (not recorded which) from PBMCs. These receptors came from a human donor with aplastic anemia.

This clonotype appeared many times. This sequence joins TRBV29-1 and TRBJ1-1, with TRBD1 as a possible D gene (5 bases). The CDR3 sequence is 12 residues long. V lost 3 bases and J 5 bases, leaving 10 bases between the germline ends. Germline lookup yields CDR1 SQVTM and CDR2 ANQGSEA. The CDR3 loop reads CSVDVWGTEAFF. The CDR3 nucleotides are TGCAGCGTTGATGTATGGGGGACTGAAGCTTTCTTT.

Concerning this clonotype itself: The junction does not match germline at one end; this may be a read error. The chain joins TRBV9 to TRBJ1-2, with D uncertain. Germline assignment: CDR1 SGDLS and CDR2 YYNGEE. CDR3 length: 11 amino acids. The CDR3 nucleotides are TGTGCCAGCAGCGTGAACTGTGGCTACACCTTC. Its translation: CASSVNCGYTF.

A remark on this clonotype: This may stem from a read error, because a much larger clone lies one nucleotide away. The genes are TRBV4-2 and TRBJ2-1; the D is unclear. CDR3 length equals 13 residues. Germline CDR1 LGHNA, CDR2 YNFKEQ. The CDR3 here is CANSQNGGFEQFF. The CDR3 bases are TGTGCCAACAGCCAAAATGGCGGATTTGAGCAGTTCTTC.

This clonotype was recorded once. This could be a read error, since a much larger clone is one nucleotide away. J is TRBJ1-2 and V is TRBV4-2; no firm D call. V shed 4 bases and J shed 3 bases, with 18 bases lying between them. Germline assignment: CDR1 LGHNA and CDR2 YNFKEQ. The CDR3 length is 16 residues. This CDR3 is CASSLNTDRPDYGYTF. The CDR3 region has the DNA TGTGCCAGCAGCCTGAATACAGACCGGCCCGACTATGGCTACACCTTC.

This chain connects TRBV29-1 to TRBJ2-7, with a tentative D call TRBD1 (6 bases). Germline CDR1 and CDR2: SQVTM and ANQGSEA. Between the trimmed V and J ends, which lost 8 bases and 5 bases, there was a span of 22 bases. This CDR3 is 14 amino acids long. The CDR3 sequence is CSTRSDGTLDEQYF. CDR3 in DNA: TGCAGCACTCGATCCGACGGGACACTCGACGAGCAGTACTTC.

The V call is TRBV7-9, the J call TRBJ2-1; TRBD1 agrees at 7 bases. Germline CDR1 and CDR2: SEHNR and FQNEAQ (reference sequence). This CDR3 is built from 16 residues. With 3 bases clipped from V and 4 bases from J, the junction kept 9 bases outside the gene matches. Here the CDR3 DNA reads TGTGCCAGCAGCTTCACAGGGGCCAGCCTTTACAATGAGCAGTTCTTC. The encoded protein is CASSFTGASLYNEQFF.

CDR3 residues: CATSASGGPSVELFF. DNA of the CDR3: TGTGCCACCAGTGCCTCGGGAGGGCCCTCGGTGGAGCTGTTTTTT. The rearrangement links TRBV24-1 to TRBJ2-2; 8 bases match TRBD2. The germline V gene has CDR1 KGHDR and CDR2 SFDVKD. CDR3 length: 15 amino acids. V shed 5 bases, J shed 10 bases, and the junction held 11 bases outside the gene matches.

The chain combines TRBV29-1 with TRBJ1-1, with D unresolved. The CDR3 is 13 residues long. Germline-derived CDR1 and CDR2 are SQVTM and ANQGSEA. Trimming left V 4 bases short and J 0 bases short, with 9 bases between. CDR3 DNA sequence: TGCAGCGTTGGTGACGGCTTGAACACTGAAGCTTTCTTT. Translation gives CSVGDGLNTEAFF.

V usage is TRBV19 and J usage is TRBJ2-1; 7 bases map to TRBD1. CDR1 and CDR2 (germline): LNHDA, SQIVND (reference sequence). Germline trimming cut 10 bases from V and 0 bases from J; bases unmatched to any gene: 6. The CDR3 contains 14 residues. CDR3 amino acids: CATANRGSYNEQFF. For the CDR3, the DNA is TGTGCCACCGCGAACAGGGGCTCCTACAATGAGCAGTTCTTC.

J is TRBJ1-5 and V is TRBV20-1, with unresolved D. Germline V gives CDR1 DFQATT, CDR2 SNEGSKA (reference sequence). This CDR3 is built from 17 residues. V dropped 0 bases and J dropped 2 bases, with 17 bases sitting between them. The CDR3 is CSARDLGRVGGNQPQHF. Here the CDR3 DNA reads TGCAGTGCTAGAGATCTTGGGAGGGTCGGCGGCAATCAGCCCCAGCATTTT.

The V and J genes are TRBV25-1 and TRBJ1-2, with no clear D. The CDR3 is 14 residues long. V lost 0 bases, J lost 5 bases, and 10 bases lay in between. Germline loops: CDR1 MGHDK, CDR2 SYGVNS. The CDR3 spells CASSEYQFPYGYTF. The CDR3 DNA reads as TGTGCCAGCAGTGAATATCAGTTCCCATATGGCTACACCTTC.

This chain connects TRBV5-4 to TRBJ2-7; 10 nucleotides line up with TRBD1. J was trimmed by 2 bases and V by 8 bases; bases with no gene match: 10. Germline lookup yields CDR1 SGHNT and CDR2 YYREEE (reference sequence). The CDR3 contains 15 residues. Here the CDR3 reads CASTRGTGAPYEQYF. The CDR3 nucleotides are TGTGCCAGTACCCGCGGGACAGGGGCACCCTACGAGCAGTACTTC.

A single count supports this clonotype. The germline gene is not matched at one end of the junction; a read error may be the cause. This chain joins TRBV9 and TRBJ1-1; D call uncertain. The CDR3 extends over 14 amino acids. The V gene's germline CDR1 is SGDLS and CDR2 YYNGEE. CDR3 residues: CASRDPKDPLAEIF. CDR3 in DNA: TGTGCCAGCAGGGACCCTAAGGATCCGTTAGCGGAGATCTTT.

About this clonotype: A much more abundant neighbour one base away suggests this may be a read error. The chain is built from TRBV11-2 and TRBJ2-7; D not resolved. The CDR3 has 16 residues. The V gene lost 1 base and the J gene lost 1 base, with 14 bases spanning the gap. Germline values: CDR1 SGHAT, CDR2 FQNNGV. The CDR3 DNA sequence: TGTGCCAGCAGCTTAGTATTCGTGGTGACGTCCTACGAGCAGTACTTC. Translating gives CASSLVFVVTSYEQYF.

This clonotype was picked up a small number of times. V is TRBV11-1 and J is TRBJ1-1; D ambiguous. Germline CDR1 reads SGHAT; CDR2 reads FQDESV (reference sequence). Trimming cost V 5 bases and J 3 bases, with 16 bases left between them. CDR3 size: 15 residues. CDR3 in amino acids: CASSPWEGGDTEAFF. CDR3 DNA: TGTGCCAGCAGCCCCTGGGAGGGAGGAGACACTGAAGCTTTCTTT. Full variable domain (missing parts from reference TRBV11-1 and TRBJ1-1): EAEVAQSPRYKITEKSQAVAFWCDPISGHATLYWYRQILGQGPELLVQFQDESVVDDSQLPKDRFSAERLKGVDSTLKIQPAELGDSAMYLCASSPWEGGDTEAFFGQGTRLTVV.

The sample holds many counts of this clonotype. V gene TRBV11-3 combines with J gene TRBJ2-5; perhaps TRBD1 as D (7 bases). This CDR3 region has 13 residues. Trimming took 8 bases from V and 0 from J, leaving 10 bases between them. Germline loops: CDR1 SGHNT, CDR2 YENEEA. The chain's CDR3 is CASQGGHQETQYF. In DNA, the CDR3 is TGTGCCAGCCAGGGGGGACACCAAGAGACCCAGTACTTC.

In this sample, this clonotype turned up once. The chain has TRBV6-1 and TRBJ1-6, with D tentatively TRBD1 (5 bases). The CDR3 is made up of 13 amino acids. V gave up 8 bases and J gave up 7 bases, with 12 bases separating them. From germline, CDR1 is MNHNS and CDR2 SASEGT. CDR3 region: CASLGRVNSPLHF. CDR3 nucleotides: TGTGCCAGCCTAGGCAGGGTAAATTCACCCCTCCACTTT.

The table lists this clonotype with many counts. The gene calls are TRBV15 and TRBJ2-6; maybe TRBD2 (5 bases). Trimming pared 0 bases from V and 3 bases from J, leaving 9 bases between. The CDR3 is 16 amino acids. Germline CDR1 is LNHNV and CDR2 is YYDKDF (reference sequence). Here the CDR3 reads CATSREGGFGANVLTF. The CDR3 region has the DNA TGTGCCACCAGCAGAGAGGGCGGGTTTGGGGCCAACGTCCTGACTTTC.

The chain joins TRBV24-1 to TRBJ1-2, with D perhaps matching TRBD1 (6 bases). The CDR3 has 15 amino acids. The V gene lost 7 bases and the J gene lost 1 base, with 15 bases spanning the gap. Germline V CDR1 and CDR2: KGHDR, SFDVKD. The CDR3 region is CATSKSGAHNYGYTF. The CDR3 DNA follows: TGTGCCACCAGCAAGTCGGGGGCCCATAACTATGGCTACACCTTC.

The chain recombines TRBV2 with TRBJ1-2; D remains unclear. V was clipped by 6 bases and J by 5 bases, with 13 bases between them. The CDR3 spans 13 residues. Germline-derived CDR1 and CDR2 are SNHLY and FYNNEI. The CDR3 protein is CASSEMVLYGYTF. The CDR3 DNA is TGTGCCAGCAGCGAAATGGTCTTGTATGGCTACACCTTC.

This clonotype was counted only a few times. The CDR3 DNA is TGTGCCAGCAGCCCCTCTGGTGTGGGGGGGGAAGCTTTCTTT. Amino acid sequence: CASSPSGVGGEAFF. V and J are TRBV7-6 and TRBJ1-1; tentatively, D is TRBD1 (5 bases). The V gene lost 5 bases and the J gene lost 8 bases, with 18 bases spanning the gap. Germline CDR1 is SGHVS and CDR2 is FNYEAQ. CDR3 length equals 14 residues.

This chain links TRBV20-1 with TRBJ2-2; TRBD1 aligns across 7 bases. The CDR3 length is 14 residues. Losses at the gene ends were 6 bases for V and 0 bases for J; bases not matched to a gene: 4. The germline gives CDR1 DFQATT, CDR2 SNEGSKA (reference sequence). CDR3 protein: CSARQGANTGELFF. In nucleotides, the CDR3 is TGCAGTGCACGGCAGGGGGCGAACACCGGGGAGCTGTTTTTT.

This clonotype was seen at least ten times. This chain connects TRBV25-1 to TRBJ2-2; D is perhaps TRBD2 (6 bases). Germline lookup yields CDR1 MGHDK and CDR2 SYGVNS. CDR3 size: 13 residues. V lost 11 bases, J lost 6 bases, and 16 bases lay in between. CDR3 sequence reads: CAARGSGAGELFF. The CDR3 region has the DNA TGTGCCGCTCGGGGGTCGGGGGCCGGGGAGCTGTTTTTT.

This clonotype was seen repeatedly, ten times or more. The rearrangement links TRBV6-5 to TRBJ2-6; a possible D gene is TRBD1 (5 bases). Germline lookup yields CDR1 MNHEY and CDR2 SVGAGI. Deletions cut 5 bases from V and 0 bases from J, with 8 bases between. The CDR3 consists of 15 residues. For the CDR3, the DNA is TGTGCCAGCAGTCCCAGGGTCTCTGGGGCCAACGTCCTGACTTTC. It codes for CASSPRVSGANVLTF.

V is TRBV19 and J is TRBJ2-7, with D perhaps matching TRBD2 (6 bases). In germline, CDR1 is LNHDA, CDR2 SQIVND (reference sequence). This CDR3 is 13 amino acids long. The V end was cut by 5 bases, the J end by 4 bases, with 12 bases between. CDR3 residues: CASSPEGRYEQYF. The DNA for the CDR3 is TGTGCCAGTAGTCCCGAGGGGAGGTACGAGCAGTACTTC.

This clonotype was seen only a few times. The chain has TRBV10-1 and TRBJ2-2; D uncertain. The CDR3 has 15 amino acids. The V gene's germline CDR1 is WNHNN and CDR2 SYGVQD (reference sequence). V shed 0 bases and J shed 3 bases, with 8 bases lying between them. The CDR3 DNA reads TGCGCCAGCAGTGAGTCCAGGCTCCACACCGGGGAGCTGTTTTTT. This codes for CASSESRLHTGELFF.